This T cell receptor (beta chain) came from a study of blood T cell repertoires in COVID-19. Study-wide context: From T cells, B-cell-depleted T cells, or PBMCs came the material, which was cDNA or gDNA.

Assay: immunoSEQ multiplex PCR; the TCRdb copy retains only in-frame clones and omits some. This sample yields some 100,000 clones, of which approximately 92% are seen a single time; 4.5% to 6% belongs to the top ten. The CDR3 consists of 13 residues. Trimming took off 6 bases at V and 9 bases at J, with 15 bases between the two ends. Germline CDR1 reads MNHEY; CDR2 reads SVGEGT. The genes are TRBV6-2 or TRBV6-3 and TRBJ2-1, with a weak D call TRBD2 (5 bases). Sequenced input: peripheral blood. The TCR comes from a man between 65 and 85 years old with acute or convalescent COVID-19. The CDR3 region is CASSTIGLGEQFF. The DNA of the CDR3 is TGTGCCAGCAGCACCATAGGACTCGGTGAGCAGTTCTTC.